In this sample, the clone carrying this T cell receptor beta chain turned up a few times. Its target is unknown. This entry belongs to a study of T-cell memory formation after mild COVID-19. Findings of the study overall: There was no confirmation that second-wave clones peaking on day 37 were SARS-CoV-2 specific.

MiXCR was run by TCRdb on the 5' RACE reads, yielding one entry per CDR3 protein. Of nearly 250,000 distinct CDR3 sequences in the sample, 15% to 17% were seen once. Germline V gives CDR1 SGHTA, CDR2 FQGNSA. The CDR3 has 15 amino acids. Between the trimmed V and J ends, which lost 0 bases and 7 bases, there was a span of 13 bases. This chain joins TRBV7-2 and TRBJ2-1, with D perhaps matching TRBD1 or TRBD2 (5 bases each). Sequences were obtained from PBMCs or a T cell subset sorted from them (not recorded which). The receptor comes from an adult woman who had mild COVID-19 (a few samples of this study predate the infection). Cell type and time point are not known. This CDR3 is CASSLAGVSLNEQFF. The CDR3 DNA follows: TGTGCCAGCAGCTTAGCGGGGGTCAGTTTAAATGAGCAGTTCTTC.